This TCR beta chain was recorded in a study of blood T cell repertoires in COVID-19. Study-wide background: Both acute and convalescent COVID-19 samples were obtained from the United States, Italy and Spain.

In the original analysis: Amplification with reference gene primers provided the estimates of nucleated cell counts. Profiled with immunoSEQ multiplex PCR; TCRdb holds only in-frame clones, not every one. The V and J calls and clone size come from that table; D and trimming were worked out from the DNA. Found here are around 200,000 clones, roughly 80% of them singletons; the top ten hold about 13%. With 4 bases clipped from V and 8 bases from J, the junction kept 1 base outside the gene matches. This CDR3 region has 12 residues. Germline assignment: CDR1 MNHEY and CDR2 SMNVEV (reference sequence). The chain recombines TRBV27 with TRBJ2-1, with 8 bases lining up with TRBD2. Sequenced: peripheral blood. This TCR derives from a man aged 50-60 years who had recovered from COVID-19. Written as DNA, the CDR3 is TGTGCCAGCAGTTCAGCGGGAGATGAGCAGTTCTTC. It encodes CASSSAGDEQFF.